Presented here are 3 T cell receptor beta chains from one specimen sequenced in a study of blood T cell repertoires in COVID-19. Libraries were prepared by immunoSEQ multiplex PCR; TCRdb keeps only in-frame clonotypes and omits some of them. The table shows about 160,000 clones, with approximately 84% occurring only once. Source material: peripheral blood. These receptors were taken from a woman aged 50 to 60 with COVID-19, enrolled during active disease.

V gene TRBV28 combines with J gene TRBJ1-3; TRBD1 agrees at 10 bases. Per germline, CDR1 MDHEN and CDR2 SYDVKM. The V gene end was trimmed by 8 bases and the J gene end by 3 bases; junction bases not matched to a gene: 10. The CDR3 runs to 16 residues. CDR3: CASSPGQGIFGNTIYF. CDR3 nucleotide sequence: TGTGCCAGCTCTCCGGGACAGGGGATCTTTGGAAACACCATATATTTT.

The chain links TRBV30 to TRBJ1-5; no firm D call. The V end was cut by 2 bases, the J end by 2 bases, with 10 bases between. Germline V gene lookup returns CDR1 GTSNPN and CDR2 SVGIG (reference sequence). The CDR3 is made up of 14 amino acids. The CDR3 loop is CAWSSGGGNQPQHF. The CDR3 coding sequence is TGTGCCTGGAGTTCAGGAGGTGGCAATCAGCCCCAGCATTTT.

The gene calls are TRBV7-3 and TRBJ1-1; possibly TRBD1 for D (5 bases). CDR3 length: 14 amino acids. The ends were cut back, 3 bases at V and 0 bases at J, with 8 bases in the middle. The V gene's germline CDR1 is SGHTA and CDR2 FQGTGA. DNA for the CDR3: TGTGCCAGCAGCTTGGGGCACCTGAACACTGAAGCTTTCTTT. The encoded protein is CASSLGHLNTEAFF.